The T cell receptor (beta chain) under discussion was sequenced for a study of T cells in Graves' hyperthyroidism and ophthalmopathy. Germline CDR1 DFQATT, CDR2 SNEGSKA (reference sequence). This CDR3 region has 13 residues. The junction had 4 bases not matched to a gene; V was cut back by 1 base and J by 5 bases. Amplified TCR beta CDR3 regions derived from RNA transcripts. Initially, a first-round RT-PCR of the TCR CDR3 employed the HTBI primer set. TCRdb processed the multiplex PCR reads anew with MiXCR; each CDR3 protein has one entry. The sample records approximately 590,000 distinct CDR3 sequences, about a sixth being singletons.

The receptor was derived from a woman in her twenties or thirties with Graves' hyperthyroidism. The V call is TRBV20-1, the J call TRBJ1-2, with TRBD1 matching over 7 bases. The sequencing input was blood. The CDR3 DNA is TGCAGTGCTAGAGGGGGGACAGCTTATGGCTACACCTTC. It encodes CSARGGTAYGYTF.